This TCR beta chain came from a study of shared T cell receptors in the human thymus. Some clones are missing from TCRdb's copy, which holds only in-frame ones; the method was immunoSEQ multiplex PCR. The sample gives under 450,000 clones, around 95% of which show up once; roughly 0.021% is in the top ten. The CDR3 runs 17 residues. CDR1 and CDR2 from the germline V gene are SGHNT and YYREEE (reference sequence). V lost 0 bases and J lost 2, with 18 bases in between. The chain has TRBV5-4 and TRBJ2-7, with D tentatively TRBD1 (7 bases). The receptor was derived from a human donor. Sample: thymocytes. CDR3 residues: CASSLAAAQGRTYEQYF. The CDR3 coding sequence is TGTGCCAGCAGCTTGGCGGCCGCACAGGGGAGGACCTACGAGCAGTACTTC.